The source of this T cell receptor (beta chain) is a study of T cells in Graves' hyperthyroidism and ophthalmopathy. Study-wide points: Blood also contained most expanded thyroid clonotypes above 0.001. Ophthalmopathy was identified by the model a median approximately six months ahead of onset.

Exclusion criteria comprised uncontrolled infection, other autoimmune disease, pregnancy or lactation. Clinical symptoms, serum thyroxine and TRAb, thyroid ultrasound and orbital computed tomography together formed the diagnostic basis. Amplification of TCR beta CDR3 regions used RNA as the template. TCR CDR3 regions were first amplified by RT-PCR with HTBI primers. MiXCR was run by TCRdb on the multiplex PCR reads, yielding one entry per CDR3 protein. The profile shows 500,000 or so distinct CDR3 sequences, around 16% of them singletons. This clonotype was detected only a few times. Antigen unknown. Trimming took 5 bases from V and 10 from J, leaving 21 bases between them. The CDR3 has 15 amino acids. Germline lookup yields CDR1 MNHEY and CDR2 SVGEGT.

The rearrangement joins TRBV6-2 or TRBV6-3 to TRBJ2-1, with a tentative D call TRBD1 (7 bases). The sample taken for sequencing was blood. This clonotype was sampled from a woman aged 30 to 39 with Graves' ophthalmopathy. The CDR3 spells CASSPRGAPQWEQFF. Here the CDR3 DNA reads TGTGCCAGCAGTCCCAGGGGGGCCCCACAATGGGAGCAGTTCTTC.